The rows below give T cell receptor beta chains drawn from one sample of a study of blood T cell repertoires in COVID-19. Method: immunoSEQ multiplex PCR; TCRdb's copy keeps in-frame clones and lacks some. Of 150,000 to 200,000 clones listed, approximately 78% are singletons. Sequencing was carried out using PBMCs or T cells enriched from blood (not recorded which). The source is a woman between 50 and 59 years old who had recovered from COVID-19. Each CDR3 is given with its conserved first and last residue. D genes are given only for firm matches. Not all rows give a size; the values are once, few, many and, for expanded clones, a class.

size: NA
length: 16
D: NA
J: TRBJ2-1
V: TRBV28
DNA: TGTGCCAGCAGTTGGGAGAGCGGAACGACCTACAATGAGCAGTTCTTC
CDR3: CASSWESGTTYNEQFF

size: NA
length: 14
D: TRBD2
J: TRBJ2-7
V: TRBV7-2
DNA: TGTGCCAGCAGCTTGGACGGGAGGGCCTACGAGCAGTACTTC
CDR3: CASSLDGRAYEQYF

size: NA
length: 16
D: NA
J: TRBJ1-2
V: TRBV4-1
DNA: TGCGCCAGCAGCCAAGGCCCAACAGGGATCAACTATGGCTACACCTTC
CDR3: CASSQGPTGINYGYTF

size: NA
length: 10
D: NA
J: TRBJ1-2
V: TRBV12-3/TRBV12-4
DNA: TGTGCCAGCAGTCAACTCGGCTACACCTTC
CDR3: CASSQLGYTF

size: NA
length: 15
D: TRBD1
J: TRBJ2-1
V: TRBV5-6
DNA: TGTGCCAGCAGCGGAAGCGGGACAGGGCTGGATGAGCAGTTCTTC
CDR3: CASSGSGTGLDEQFF

size: few
length: 14
D: NA
J: TRBJ2-1
V: TRBV3-1/TRBV3-2
DNA: TGTGCCAGCAGCCAAGATAGCAAGACGAATGAGCAGTTCTTC
CDR3: CASSQDSKTNEQFF

size: NA
length: 16
D: NA
J: TRBJ1-3
V: TRBV3-1/TRBV3-2
DNA: TGTGCCAGCAGCCAAGTCCCGACCGGGACTGGAAACACCATATATTTT
CDR3: CASSQVPTGTGNTIYF

size: NA
length: 15
D: NA
J: TRBJ1-3
V: TRBV6-2/TRBV6-3
DNA: TGTGCCAGCAGTTACTCATCAGGGTATGGAAACACCATATATTTT
CDR3: CASSYSSGYGNTIYF

size: NA
length: 17
D: NA
J: TRBJ2-7
V: TRBV21-1
DNA: TGTGCCAGCAGCCAGACAACCACTAGCGGGACCACCTACGAGCAGTACTTC
CDR3: CASSQTTTSGTTYEQYF

size: NA
length: 12
D: NA
J: TRBJ2-3
V: TRBV6-5
DNA: TGTGCCAGCAGCCCCCACTCAGATACGCAGTATTTT
CDR3: CASSPHSDTQYF

size: NA
length: 14
D: TRBD1
J: TRBJ2-7
V: TRBV28
DNA: TGTGCCAGCAGCTGGCCCGGGACAGCCTACGAGCAGTACTTC
CDR3: CASSWPGTAYEQYF

size: few
length: 18
D: TRBD2
J: TRBJ2-1
V: TRBV4-1
DNA: TGCGCCAGCAGCCAAGAGGGAGGAGCGGGAGTCTCCTACAATGAGCAGTTCTTC
CDR3: CASSQEGGAGVSYNEQFF

size: NA
length: 17
D: TRBD2
J: TRBJ2-2
V: TRBV5-1
DNA: TGCGCCAGCAGCTCAGGGGCGGGAGGGCAGAGCACCGGGGAGCTGTTTTTT
CDR3: CASSSGAGGQSTGELFF

size: NA
length: 16
D: TRBD1
J: TRBJ1-1
V: TRBV7-9
DNA: TGTGCCAGCAGCTTAGCTGGCCAGGACAGGGTGACTGAAGCTTTCTTT
CDR3: CASSLAGQDRVTEAFF

size: many
length: 15
D: NA
J: TRBJ1-4
V: TRBV28
DNA: TGTGCCAGCAGTACTCGCGGGGCAACTAATGAAAAACTGTTTTTT
CDR3: CASSTRGATNEKLFF

size: NA
length: 14
D: NA
J: TRBJ1-4
V: TRBV27
DNA: TGTGCCAGCAGTTCGGGAATTGACCTGGAAAAACTGTTTTTT
CDR3: CASSSGIDLEKLFF

size: NA
length: 16
D: NA
J: TRBJ2-3
V: TRBV18
DNA: TGTGCCAGCTCCCAACAGGAGGGTCTCTCTTTGTATACGCAGTATTTT
CDR3: CASSQQEGLSLYTQYF

size: NA
length: 13
D: NA
J: TRBJ1-4
V: TRBV11-2
DNA: TGTGCCAGCAGCTTAGGACAGGACGGGAAACTGTTTTTT
CDR3: CASSLGQDGKLFF

size: NA
length: 13
D: NA
J: TRBJ1-5
V: TRBV30
DNA: TGTGCCTGGAGTGTAGCCCCCCCTCAGCCCCAGCATTTT
CDR3: CAWSVAPPQPQHF

size: NA
length: 11
D: NA
J: TRBJ1-1
V: TRBV20-1
DNA: TGCAACTACATTGGGAACACTGAAGCTTTCTTT
CDR3: CNYIGNTEAFF

size: NA
length: 15
D: NA
J: TRBJ2-3
V: TRBV19
DNA: TGTGCCAGTAGCGGTGGACAGAGCCTAAGTGGTACGCAGTATTTT
CDR3: CASSGGQSLSGTQYF

size: NA
length: 16
D: NA
J: TRBJ2-3
V: TRBV4-1
DNA: TGCGCCAGCAGCCAAGAAGTGGGGCAGGGTACAGATACGCAGTATTTT
CDR3: CASSQEVGQGTDTQYF

size: NA
length: 13
D: NA
J: TRBJ1-1
V: TRBV28
DNA: TGTGCCAGCAGTTTAGGGCGCGTTCGGGAAGCTTTCTTT
CDR3: CASSLGRVREAFF

size: NA
length: 16
D: TRBD2
J: TRBJ2-1
V: TRBV5-1
DNA: TGCGCCAGCAGCTCGGATCTAGCGGGAGGCAGCAATGAGCAGTTCTTC
CDR3: CASSSDLAGGSNEQFF